What follows are 18 T cell receptor beta chains derived from one specimen sequenced in a study of graft-versus-host responses after intestinal transplantation. No cognate antigen is known for these TCRs. Measured with immunoSEQ multiplex PCR; TCRdb has only the in-frame clones, and not every one. The table shows some 120,000 clones, with roughly 92% occurring only once. The material was unstimulated CD4+ T cells sorted from spleen or lymph node cells, obtained before intestinal transplant. These receptors all stem from a human donor who received an intestinal transplant.

The chain combines TRBV7-9 with TRBJ2-3; 7 bases map to TRBD1. Trimming cost V 1 base and J 2 bases; bases outside gene matches: 3. Per germline, CDR1 SEHNR and CDR2 FQNEAQ (reference sequence). This CDR3 contains 15 residues. The CDR3 protein is CASSLGRGPTDTQYF. The CDR3 nucleotides read TGTGCCAGCAGCTTAGGAAGGGGGCCCACAGATACGCAGTATTTT.

The chain couples TRBV2 to TRBJ1-5; 9 bases are a match to TRBD1. V was clipped by 3 bases and J by 3 bases; unmatched bases: 9. The CDR3 runs 17 residues. From germline, CDR1 is SNHLY and CDR2 FYNNEI. Here the CDR3 reads CASSDTGGLGFNQPQHF. The CDR3 nucleotides are TGTGCCAGCAGTGATACAGGGGGCCTCGGATTCAATCAGCCCCAGCATTTT.

The V gene is TRBV6-5, the J gene TRBJ1-2; D not resolved. Trimming removed 4 bases from V and 7 bases from J, with 13 bases in between. The CDR3 is made up of 13 amino acids. Germline V CDR1 and CDR2: MNHEY, SVGAGI. CDR3 sequence reads: CASSWEESTGYTF. The CDR3 DNA sequence: TGTGCCAGCAGTTGGGAGGAGAGTACTGGCTACACCTTC.

The count of this clone is one. This sequence joins TRBV16 and TRBJ1-1; 8 nucleotides line up with TRBD1. Germline CDR1 reads KGHSY; CDR2 reads FQNENV. With 0 bases clipped from V and 1 base from J, the junction kept 1 base outside the gene matches. This CDR3 contains 15 residues. The CDR3 protein is CASSQSGTGNTEAFF. The CDR3 DNA follows: TGTGCCAGCAGCCAATCAGGGACAGGGAACACTGAAGCTTTCTTT.

The gene calls are TRBV19 and TRBJ2-3; possible D gene TRBD2, 6 bases. This CDR3 is 15 amino acids long. Deletions cut 2 bases from V and 4 bases from J, with 13 bases between. Per germline, CDR1 LNHDA and CDR2 SQIVND (reference sequence). CDR3 nucleotides: TGTGCCAGTAGTATACGGGGGATCCGCTCAGATACGCAGTATTTT. It is translated as CASSIRGIRSDTQYF.

The chain links TRBV4-1 to TRBJ1-5; 7 positions match TRBD1. V trimming: 1 base; J trimming: 0 bases; junction bases outside the gene matches: 0. The CDR3 spans 15 residues. CDR1 MGHRA and CDR2 YSYEKL come from the germline V gene. CDR3 DNA: TGCGCCAGCAGCCAAGGGGACAGTAGCAATCAGCCCCAGCATTTT. As protein: CASSQGDSSNQPQHF.

The chain is built from TRBV6-1 and TRBJ1-3; D gene unclear. Germline-derived CDR1 and CDR2 are MNHNS and SASEGT. V shed 6 bases and J shed 0 bases, with 9 bases lying between them. The length of the CDR3 is 14 residues. CDR3 bases: TGTGCCAGCAGACCACAGACCTCTGGAAACACCATATATTTT. It is translated as CASRPQTSGNTIYF.

This chain joins TRBV23-1 and TRBJ1-5; TRBD1 is a possible D gene (5 bases). TRBV23-1 is labeled an ORF, and its function is uncertain. Trimming stripped 0 bases from V and 9 bases from J, with 18 bases between. The CDR3 runs to 16 residues. CDR3 region: CASSQSLVGVVSPQHF. The CDR3 coding sequence is TGCGCCAGCAGTCAATCATTGGTAGGGGTGGTTTCGCCCCAGCATTTT.

The V and J genes are TRBV2 and TRBJ1-3; D is perhaps TRBD1 (6 bases). There are 14 residues in the CDR3. V dropped 6 bases and J dropped 4 bases, with 13 bases sitting between them. Per germline, CDR1 SNHLY and CDR2 FYNNEI. In DNA form, the CDR3 reads TGTGCCAGCAGGACAGGAGAGGAGGGAAACACCATATATTTT. Its protein product is CASRTGEEGNTIYF.

The gene calls are TRBV5-1 and TRBJ2-5, with D perhaps TRBD1 (6 bases). Trimming removed 2 bases at V and 2 bases at J, with 10 bases between. The germline V gene has CDR1 SGHRS and CDR2 YFSETQ. The CDR3 extends over 14 amino acids. CDR3 region: CASSFGDIQETQYF. CDR3 nucleotides: TGCGCCAGCAGCTTCGGGGACATACAAGAGACCCAGTACTTC.

The chain couples TRBV5-1 to TRBJ1-1, with 7 bases identical to TRBD1. The V gene's germline CDR1 is SGHRS and CDR2 YFSETQ. The CDR3 is 14 amino acids. The trim removed 7 bases at V and 4 bases at J, leaving 10 bases unmatched. The CDR3 loop reads CASGMAGGFTEAFF. CDR3 coding DNA: TGCGCCAGCGGTATGGCAGGGGGTTTCACTGAAGCTTTCTTT.

Remarks on this clone: This sample also contains other DNA sequences that code for the same CDR3. The V and J genes are TRBV5-1 and TRBJ1-4; TRBD1 matches 7 bases. Germline loops: CDR1 SGHRS, CDR2 YFSETQ. The J segment lost 2 bases and the V segment lost 4 bases, leaving 5 bases of the junction unmatched. The CDR3 extends over 15 amino acids. The CDR3 loop reads CASSLGQATNEKLFF. Here the CDR3 DNA reads TGCGCCAGCAGCCTTGGACAGGCCACTAATGAAAAACTGTTTTTT.

The V and J genes are TRBV6-5 and TRBJ2-3, with D possibly being TRBD1 (5 bases). The V gene's germline CDR1 is MNHEY and CDR2 SVGAGI. This CDR3 has 12 residues. The ends were cut back, 6 bases at V and 11 bases at J, with 15 bases in the middle. CDR3 in amino acids: CASRPTGFGQYF. DNA for the CDR3: TGTGCCAGCAGGCCAACAGGTTTCGGGCAGTATTTT.

This clone came up once. This sequence joins TRBV7-2 and TRBJ1-6; D not resolved. This CDR3 is 15 amino acids long. Trimming removed 8 bases at V and 0 bases at J, with 11 bases between. Germline assignment: CDR1 SGHTA and CDR2 FQGNSA. The CDR3 nucleotides read TGTGCCAGCGCGAAGGTCCCCTCCTATAATTCACCCCTCCACTTT. This sequence encodes CASAKVPSYNSPLHF.

The chain has TRBV10-3 and TRBJ1-5, with TRBD1 matching 8 bases. V lost 2 bases and J lost 5; bases outside the gene matches: 14. This CDR3 has 18 amino acids. CDR1 and CDR2 (germline): ENHRY, SYGVKD. The CDR3 coding sequence is TGTGCCATCAGTGAGGCGGGAGCAGGACAGGGACCTCATCAGCCCCAGCATTTT. This encodes CAISEAGAGQGPHQPQHF.

V gene TRBV15 combines with J gene TRBJ2-7, with D possibly being TRBD1 (6 bases). Per germline, CDR1 LNHNV and CDR2 YYDKDF (reference sequence). The CDR3 spans 13 residues. Trimming pared 4 bases from V and 2 bases from J, leaving 9 bases between. CDR3 nucleotide sequence: TGTGCCACCAGCAAAGACAGGACCTACGAGCAGTACTTC. It encodes CATSKDRTYEQYF.

This rearrangement joins TRBV6-5 to TRBJ1-2; 8 bases line up with TRBD1. Looked up from germline, CDR1 is MNHEY and CDR2 is SVGAGI. The CDR3 loop spans 15 amino acids. V shed 4 bases, J shed 4 bases, and the junction held 8 bases outside the gene matches. The CDR3 nucleotides are TGTGCCAGCAGTTTCCAGACAGGGGCGGCCTATGGCTACACCTTC. It specifies CASSFQTGAAYGYTF.

V gene TRBV5-1 combines with J gene TRBJ2-3; maybe TRBD2 (6 bases). Germline CDR1 is SGHRS and CDR2 is YFSETQ. Trimming removed 6 bases at V and 2 bases at J, with 13 bases between. The CDR3 has 14 residues. Here the CDR3 reads CASTEGRTTDTQYF. In nucleotides, the CDR3 is TGCGCCAGCACGGAAGGGAGGACCACAGATACGCAGTATTTT. Drawing the rest from reference TRBV5-1 and TRBJ2-3, the complete variable domain is KAGVTQTPRYLIKTRGQQVTLSCSPISGHRSVSWYQQTPGQGLQFLFEYFSETQRNKGNFPGRFSGRQFSNSRSEMNVSTLELGDSALYLCASTEGRTTDTQYFGPGTRLTVL.